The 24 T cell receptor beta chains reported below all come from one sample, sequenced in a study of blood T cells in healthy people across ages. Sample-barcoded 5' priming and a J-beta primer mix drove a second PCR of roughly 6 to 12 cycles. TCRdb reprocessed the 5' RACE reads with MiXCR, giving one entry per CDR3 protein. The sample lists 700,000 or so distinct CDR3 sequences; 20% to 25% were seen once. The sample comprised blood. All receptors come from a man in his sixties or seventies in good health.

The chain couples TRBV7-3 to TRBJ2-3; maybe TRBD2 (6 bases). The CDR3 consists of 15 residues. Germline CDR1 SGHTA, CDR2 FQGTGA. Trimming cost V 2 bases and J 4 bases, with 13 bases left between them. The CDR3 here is CASSLFGLAADTQYF. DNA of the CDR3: TGTGCCAGCAGCTTATTCGGCTTAGCGGCAGATACGCAGTATTTT.

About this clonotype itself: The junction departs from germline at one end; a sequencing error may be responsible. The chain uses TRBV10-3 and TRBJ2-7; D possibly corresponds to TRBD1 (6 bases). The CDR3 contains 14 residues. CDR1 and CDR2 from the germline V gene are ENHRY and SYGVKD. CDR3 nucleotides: TGTGCCGTCAGGCCATTTACAGGGTTCTACGAGCAGTACTTC. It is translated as CAVRPFTGFYEQYF.

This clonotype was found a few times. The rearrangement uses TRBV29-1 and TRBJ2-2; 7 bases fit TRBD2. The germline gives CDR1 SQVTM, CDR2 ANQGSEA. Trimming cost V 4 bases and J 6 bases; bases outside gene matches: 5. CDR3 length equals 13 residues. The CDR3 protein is CSVVQGGAGELFF. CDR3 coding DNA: TGCAGCGTTGTGCAGGGAGGGGCCGGGGAGCTGTTTTTT.

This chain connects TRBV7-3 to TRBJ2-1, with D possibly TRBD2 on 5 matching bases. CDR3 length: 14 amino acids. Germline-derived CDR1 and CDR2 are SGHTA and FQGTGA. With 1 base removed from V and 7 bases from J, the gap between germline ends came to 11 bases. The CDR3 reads CASSLMEAANEQFF. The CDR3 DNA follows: TGTGCCAGCAGCTTAATGGAAGCGGCAAATGAGCAGTTCTTC.

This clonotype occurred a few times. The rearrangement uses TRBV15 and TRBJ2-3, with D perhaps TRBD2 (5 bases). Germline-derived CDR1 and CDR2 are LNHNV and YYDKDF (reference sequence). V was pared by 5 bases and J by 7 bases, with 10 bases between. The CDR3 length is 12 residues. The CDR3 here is CATSSDSYTQYF. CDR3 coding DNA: TGTGCCACCAGCTCGGACTCCTATACGCAGTATTTT.

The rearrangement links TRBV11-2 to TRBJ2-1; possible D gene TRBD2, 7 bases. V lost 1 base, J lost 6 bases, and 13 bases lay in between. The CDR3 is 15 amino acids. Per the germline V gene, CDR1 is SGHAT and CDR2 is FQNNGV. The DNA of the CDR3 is TGTGCCAGCAGCTTAGGCCAGGGGAGGGTCAATGAGCAGTTCTTC. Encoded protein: CASSLGQGRVNEQFF.

In DNA form, the CDR3 reads TGTGCCAGCAGCTCCGCCAATGGCTATGGCTACACCTTC. Protein sequence: CASSSANGYGYTF. This rearrangement joins TRBV7-9 to TRBJ1-2; no reliable D call. Germline CDR1 reads SEHNR; CDR2 reads FQNEAQ (reference sequence). This CDR3 contains 13 residues. With 4 bases removed from V and 4 bases from J, the gap between germline ends came to 10 bases.

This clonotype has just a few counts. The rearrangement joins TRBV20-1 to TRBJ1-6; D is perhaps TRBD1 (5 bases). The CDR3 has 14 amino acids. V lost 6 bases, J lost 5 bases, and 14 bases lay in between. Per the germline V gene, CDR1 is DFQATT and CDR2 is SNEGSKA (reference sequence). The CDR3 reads CSALGDQDNSPLHF. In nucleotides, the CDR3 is TGCAGTGCCCTCGGGGACCAAGATAATTCACCCCTCCACTTT.

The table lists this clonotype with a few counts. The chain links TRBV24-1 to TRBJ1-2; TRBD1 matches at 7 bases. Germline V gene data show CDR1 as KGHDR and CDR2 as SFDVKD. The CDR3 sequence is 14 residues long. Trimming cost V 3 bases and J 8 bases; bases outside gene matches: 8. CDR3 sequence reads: CATSDHDRVQGYTF. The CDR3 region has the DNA TGTGCCACCAGTGATCACGACAGGGTTCAGGGCTACACCTTC.

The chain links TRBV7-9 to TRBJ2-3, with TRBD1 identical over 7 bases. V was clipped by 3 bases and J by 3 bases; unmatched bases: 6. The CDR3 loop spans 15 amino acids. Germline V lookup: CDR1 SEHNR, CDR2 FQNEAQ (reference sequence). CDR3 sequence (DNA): TGTGCCAGCAGCTTCAGACAGGGAAGAACAGATACGCAGTATTTT. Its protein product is CASSFRQGRTDTQYF.

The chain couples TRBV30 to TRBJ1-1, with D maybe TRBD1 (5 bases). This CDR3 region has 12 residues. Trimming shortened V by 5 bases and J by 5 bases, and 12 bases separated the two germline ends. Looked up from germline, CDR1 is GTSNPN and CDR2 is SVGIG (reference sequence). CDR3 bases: TGTGCCTGGGGTCAGGGAAAGACTGAAGCTTTCTTT. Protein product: CAWGQGKTEAFF. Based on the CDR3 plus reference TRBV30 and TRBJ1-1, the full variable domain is SQTIHQWPATLVQPVGSPLSLECTVEGTSNPNLYWYRQAAGRGLQLLFYSVGIGQISSEVPQNLSASRPQDRQFILSSKKLLLSDSGFYLCAWGQGKTEAFFGQGTRLTVV.

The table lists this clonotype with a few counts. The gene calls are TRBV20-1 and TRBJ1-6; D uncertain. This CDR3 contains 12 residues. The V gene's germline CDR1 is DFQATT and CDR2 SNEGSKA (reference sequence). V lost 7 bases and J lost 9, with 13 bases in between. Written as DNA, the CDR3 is TGCAGTGTTAGTGGCGGGAGTTCACCCCTCCACTTT. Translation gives CSVSGGSSPLHF.

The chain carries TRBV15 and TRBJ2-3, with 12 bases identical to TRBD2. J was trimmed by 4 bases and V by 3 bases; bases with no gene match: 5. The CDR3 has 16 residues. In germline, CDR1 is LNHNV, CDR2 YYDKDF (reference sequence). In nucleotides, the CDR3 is TGTGCCACCAGCAGTGATAGACTAGCGGGGGCAGATACGCAGTATTTT. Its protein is CATSSDRLAGADTQYF.

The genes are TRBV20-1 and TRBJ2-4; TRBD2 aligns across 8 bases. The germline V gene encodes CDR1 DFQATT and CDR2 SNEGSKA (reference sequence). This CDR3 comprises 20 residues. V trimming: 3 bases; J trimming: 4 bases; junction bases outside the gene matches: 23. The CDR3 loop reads CSASTLGFPKERGPKNIQYF. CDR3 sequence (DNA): TGCAGTGCTAGTACCCTAGGCTTCCCAAAGGAGCGGGGGCCGAAAAACATTCAGTACTTC.

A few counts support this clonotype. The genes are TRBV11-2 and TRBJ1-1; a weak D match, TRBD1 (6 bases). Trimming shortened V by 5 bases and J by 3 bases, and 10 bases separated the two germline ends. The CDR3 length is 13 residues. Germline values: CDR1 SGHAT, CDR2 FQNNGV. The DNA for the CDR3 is TGTGCCAGCAGCGGAACAGGGTACACTGAAGCTTTCTTT. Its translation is CASSGTGYTEAFF.

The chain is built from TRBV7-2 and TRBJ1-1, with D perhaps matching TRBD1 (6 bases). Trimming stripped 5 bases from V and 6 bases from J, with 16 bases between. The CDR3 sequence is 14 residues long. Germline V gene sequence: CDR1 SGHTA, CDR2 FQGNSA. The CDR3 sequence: CASSVRRGAPEAFF. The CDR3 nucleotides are TGTGCCAGCAGCGTAAGACGGGGGGCACCTGAAGCTTTCTTT.

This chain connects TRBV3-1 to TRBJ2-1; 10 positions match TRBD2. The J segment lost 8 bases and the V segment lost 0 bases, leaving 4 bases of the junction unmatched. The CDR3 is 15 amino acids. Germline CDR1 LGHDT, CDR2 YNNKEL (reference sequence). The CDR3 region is CASSQDLAGAHEQFF. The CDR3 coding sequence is TGTGCCAGCAGCCAAGATCTAGCGGGAGCCCATGAGCAGTTCTTC.

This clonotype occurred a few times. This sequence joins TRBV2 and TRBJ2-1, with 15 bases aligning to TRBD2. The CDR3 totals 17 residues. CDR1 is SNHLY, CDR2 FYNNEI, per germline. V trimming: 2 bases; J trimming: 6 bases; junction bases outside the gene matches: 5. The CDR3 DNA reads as TGTGCCAGCAGTGAACGAGGACTAGCGGGAGGGGCCAATGAGCAGTTCTTC. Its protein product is CASSERGLAGGANEQFF.

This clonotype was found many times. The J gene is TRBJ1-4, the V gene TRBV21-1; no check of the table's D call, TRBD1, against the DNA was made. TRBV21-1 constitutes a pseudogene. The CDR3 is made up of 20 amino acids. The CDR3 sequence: CASSKGVAGDQKRTNEKLFF. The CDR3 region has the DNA TGTGCCAGCAGCAAAGGCGTGGCCGGGGATCAAAAAAGAACTAATGAAAAACTGTTTTTT.

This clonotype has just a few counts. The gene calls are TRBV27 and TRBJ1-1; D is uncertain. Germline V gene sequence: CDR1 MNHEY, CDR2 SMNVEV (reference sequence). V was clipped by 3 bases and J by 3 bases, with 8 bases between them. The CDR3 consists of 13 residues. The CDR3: CASSFSTYTEAFF. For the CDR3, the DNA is TGTGCCAGCAGTTTTTCGACCTACACTGAAGCTTTCTTT.

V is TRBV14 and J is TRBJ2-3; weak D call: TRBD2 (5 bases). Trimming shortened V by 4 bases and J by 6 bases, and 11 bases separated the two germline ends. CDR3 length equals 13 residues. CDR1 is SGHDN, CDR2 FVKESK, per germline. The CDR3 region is CASSRRRADTQYF. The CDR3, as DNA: TGTGCCAGCAGCCGGAGGCGCGCCGATACGCAGTATTTT.

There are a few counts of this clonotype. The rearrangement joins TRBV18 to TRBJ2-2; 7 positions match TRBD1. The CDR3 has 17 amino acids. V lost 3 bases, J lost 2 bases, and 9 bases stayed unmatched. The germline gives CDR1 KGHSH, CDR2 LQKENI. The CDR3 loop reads CASSPFPGQINTGELFF. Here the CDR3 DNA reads TGTGCCAGCTCACCGTTCCCGGGACAGATTAACACCGGGGAGCTGTTTTTT. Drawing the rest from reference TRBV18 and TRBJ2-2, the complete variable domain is NAGVMQNPRHLVRRRGQEARLRCSPMKGHSHVYWYRQLPEEGLKFMVYLQKENIIDESGMPKERFSAEFPKEGPSILRIQQVVRGDSAAYFCASSPFPGQINTGELFFGEGSRLTVL.

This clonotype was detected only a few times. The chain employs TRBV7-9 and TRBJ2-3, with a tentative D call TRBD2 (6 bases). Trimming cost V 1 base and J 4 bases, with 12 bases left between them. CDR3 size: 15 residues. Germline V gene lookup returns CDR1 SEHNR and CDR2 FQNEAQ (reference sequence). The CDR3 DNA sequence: TGTGCCAGCAGCTTAGTTGGAGGGACCTCAGATACGCAGTATTTT. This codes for CASSLVGGTSDTQYF.

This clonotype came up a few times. CDR3 coding DNA: TGCGCCAGCAGCCAACCAATTGGGTCCACAGATACGCAGTATTTT. It codes for CASSQPIGSTDTQYF. The genes are TRBV4-1 and TRBJ2-3; D call uncertain. V shed 2 bases and J shed 2 bases, with 11 bases lying between them. The germline V gene encodes CDR1 MGHRA and CDR2 YSYEKL. The CDR3 extends over 15 amino acids.